This T cell receptor (beta chain) was recovered during a study of shared clonotypes between healthy human individuals. With respect to this clone: Its antigen is as yet unknown.

J lost 3 bases, V lost 8 bases, and 3 bases had no gene match. Germline V gene lookup returns CDR1 MGHDK and CDR2 SYGVNS. There are 12 residues in the CDR3. TCRdb's table, derived via immunoSEQ multiplex PCR, lists solely in-frame clones and lacks some. The sample records some 1,100,000 clones, 75% to 80% being singletons. Study outcomes and limitations: Collection of samples was limited to blood; tissue repertoires likely differ. All-four-donor shared clonotypes had higher generation probabilities than non-shared clonotypes did.

The material sequenced was memory CD4+ T cells from PBMCs. Documented subset: CD45RA-negative fraction. This TCR derives from a young man in good health. Some clones in this sample may be carry-over from other donors' samples. The V and J genes are TRBV25-1 and TRBJ1-1; TRBD1 matches at 7 bases. This CDR3 reads CASGGQYTEAFF. CDR3 in DNA: TGTGCCAGCGGGGGACAGTACACTGAAGCTTTCTTT.